These 30 T cell receptor beta chains share one sample of origin, sequenced in a study of T cell responses to AZD1222 COVID-19 vaccine. TCRdb's copy holds only in-frame clones and misses some; the assay was immunoSEQ multiplex PCR. In the table there are about 92,000 clones, around 93% of which are singletons. The sequenced sample was peripheral blood, obtained on day 0 of AZD1222 vaccination. These receptors originate from an adult in good health.

The V gene is TRBV5-6, the J gene TRBJ1-6, with D unclear. The CDR3 is 12 residues long. Trimming stripped 7 bases from V and 8 bases from J, with 10 bases between. Germline CDR1 SGHDT, CDR2 YYEEEE. The CDR3 region is CASSSGYSPLHF. The DNA for the CDR3 is TGTGCCAGCTCTTCCGGGTATTCACCCCTCCACTTT.

This chain uses TRBV30 with TRBJ2-4; D is tentatively TRBD1 or TRBD2 (7 bases each). CDR1 and CDR2 from the germline V gene are GTSNPN and SVGIG (reference sequence). V was cut by 3 bases and J by 1 base, with 10 bases left in between. The CDR3 covers 14 residues. CDR3 sequence: CAWRQGGAKNIQYF. CDR3 nucleotide sequence: TGTGCCTGGAGGCAGGGGGGGGCCAAAAACATTCAGTACTTC.

The gene calls are TRBV7-2 and TRBJ1-5; no definite D call. Trimming left V 0 bases short and J 7 bases short, with 4 bases between. Germline assignment: CDR1 SGHTA and CDR2 FQGNSA. This CDR3 is 12 amino acids long. Written as DNA, the CDR3 is TGTGCCAGCAGCTTAGCAGGCCAGCCCCAGCATTTT. Amino acid sequence: CASSLAGQPQHF.

V and J are TRBV3-1 (or the pseudogene TRBV3-2) and TRBJ2-2, with D perhaps given as TRBD1 or TRBD2 (6 bases each). Germline CDR1 is LGHDT and CDR2 is YNNKEL (reference sequence). Trimming cost V 11 bases and J 4 bases, with 14 bases left between them. The length of the CDR3 is 13 residues. The CDR3 nucleotides read TGTGCCGCAAGGGGGGCGGGCACCGGGGAGCTGTTTTTT. Translation gives CAARGAGTGELFF.

The V call is TRBV2, the J call TRBJ2-5; D might be TRBD2 (5 bases). The V gene's germline CDR1 is SNHLY and CDR2 FYNNEI. The CDR3 spans 12 residues. V was pared by 7 bases and J by 6 bases, with 12 bases between. CDR3 region: CASNEGLQTQYF. For the CDR3, the DNA is TGTGCCAGCAATGAGGGCTTACAGACCCAGTACTTC.

The chain is built from TRBV20-1 and TRBJ2-7, with unresolved D. Trimming pared 4 bases from V and 3 bases from J, leaving 7 bases between. CDR3 length equals 11 residues. Germline loops: CDR1 DFQATT, CDR2 SNEGSKA (reference sequence). In nucleotides, the CDR3 is TGCAGTGCTATTCAAAACTACGAGCAGTACTTC. It yields the protein CSAIQNYEQYF.

This clone has just one count. J is TRBJ1-5 and V is TRBV30; tentative D call: TRBD1 (5 bases). The germline V and J ends were trimmed by 8 bases and 7 bases, with 18 bases remaining between them. The CDR3 is 13 residues long. The V gene's germline CDR1 is GTSNPN and CDR2 SVGIG (reference sequence). CDR3 sequence (DNA): TGTGCCCTAAGGCAGGGCGCGCGACAGCCCCAGCATTTT. Its protein product is CALRQGARQPQHF.

The genes are TRBV5-6 and TRBJ2-1; 11 bases agree with TRBD2. Trimming took 5 bases from V and 9 from J; bases not matched to a gene: 13. Germline V lookup: CDR1 SGHDT, CDR2 YYEEEE. The length of the CDR3 is 16 residues. This CDR3 is CASSLEFSGRAGEQFF. As DNA, the CDR3 is TGTGCCAGCAGTCTAGAATTTAGCGGGAGGGCCGGTGAGCAGTTCTTC.

This clone appeared once. The sample contains more than one DNA sequence encoding this CDR3. The V and J genes are TRBV7-2 and TRBJ1-5; 9 bases are a match to TRBD1. Trimming at V came to 5 bases and at J to 4 bases, leaving 3 bases not matched to a gene. Germline V gives CDR1 SGHTA, CDR2 FQGNSA. There are 14 residues in the CDR3. This chain's CDR3 is CASSHDRGNQPQHF. CDR3 nucleotides: TGTGCCAGCAGCCATGACAGGGGGAATCAGCCCCAGCATTTT.

V usage is TRBV27 and J usage is TRBJ2-3, with 10 bases identical to TRBD2. V lost 8 bases to trimming and J lost 10 bases; unmatched junction nucleotides: 9. Germline assignment: CDR1 MNHEY and CDR2 SMNVEV (reference sequence). This CDR3 spans 13 amino acids. The CDR3 protein is CASRRAGGPSQYF. DNA of the CDR3: TGTGCCAGCCGAAGAGCGGGGGGGCCTTCGCAGTATTTT.

The J gene is TRBJ2-4, the V gene TRBV7-2, with 14 bases matching TRBD2. Germline V gene sequence: CDR1 SGHTA, CDR2 FQGNSA. The CDR3 length is 16 residues. The trim removed 0 bases at V and 8 bases at J, leaving 3 bases unmatched. The CDR3 reads CASSLATSGGAYIQYF. DNA of the CDR3: TGTGCCAGCAGCTTAGCGACTAGCGGGGGGGCGTACATTCAGTACTTC.

This clone appeared a few times. This chain uses TRBV5-4 with TRBJ2-1; 7 bases match TRBD2. Trimming took 0 bases from V and 5 from J; bases not matched to a gene: 8. This CDR3 region has 16 residues. CDR1 is SGHNT, CDR2 YYREEE, per germline (reference sequence). For the CDR3, the DNA is TGTGCCAGCAGCTTGGGACTAGCCCTAAGAGACAATGAGCAGTTCTTC. Translated, it gives CASSLGLALRDNEQFF.

The CDR3 spells CASSPLEGGTGELFF. For the CDR3, the DNA is TGTGCCAGCTCACCCCTAGAGGGAGGAACCGGGGAGCTGTTTTTT. The V and J genes are TRBV18 and TRBJ2-2; a weak D match, TRBD2 (6 bases). The CDR3 is made up of 15 amino acids. CDR1 is KGHSH, CDR2 LQKENI, per germline. V was cut by 3 bases and J by 5 bases, with 13 bases left in between.

J is TRBJ2-6 and V is TRBV6-5; TRBD2 might be the D (6 bases). The CDR3 length is 15 residues. CDR1 MNHEY and CDR2 SVGAGI come from the germline V gene. Trimming cost V 8 bases and J 0 bases, with 11 bases left between them. CDR3 protein: CASGGGSSGANVLTF. The DNA for the CDR3 is TGTGCCAGCGGAGGAGGGAGCTCTGGGGCCAACGTCCTGACTTTC.

The chain joins TRBV29-1 to TRBJ2-2; D is perhaps TRBD1 (6 bases). The V gene's germline CDR1 is SQVTM and CDR2 ANQGSEA. This CDR3 has 14 amino acids. Trimming left V 6 bases short and J 2 bases short, with 13 bases between. The CDR3 bases are TGCAGCGTCCCGGACAGATTAAACACCGGGGAGCTGTTTTTT. Its translation is CSVPDRLNTGELFF.

The chain links TRBV18 to TRBJ1-3; no firm D call. This CDR3 comprises 15 residues. Between the trimmed V and J ends, which lost 0 bases and 4 bases, there was a span of 10 bases. Looked up from germline, CDR1 is KGHSH and CDR2 is LQKENI. The CDR3 bases are TGTGCCAGCTCACCACCGAGGGCAGACGGAAACACCATATATTTT. Its translation is CASSPPRADGNTIYF. Looking up the rest from reference TRBV18 and TRBJ1-3 gives the full variable domain: NAGVMQNPRHLVRRRGQEARLRCSPMKGHSHVYWYRQLPEEGLKFMVYLQKENIIDESGMPKERFSAEFPKEGPSILRIQQVVRGDSAAYFCASSPPRADGNTIYFGEGSWLTVV.

The CDR3 bases are TGTGCCAGCAGCTTATTGCAGGCAGAGGGGGCTAACTATGGCTACACCTTC. Encoded protein: CASSLLQAEGANYGYTF. The J gene is TRBJ1-2, the V gene TRBV7-9; a possible D gene is TRBD1 (6 bases). The CDR3 totals 17 residues. Trimming took off 2 bases at V and 0 bases at J, with 16 bases between the two ends. The germline CDR1 and CDR2 sequences are SEHNR and FQNEAQ (reference sequence).

V gene TRBV6-5 combines with J gene TRBJ2-6; D gene uncertain. Germline CDR1 and CDR2: MNHEY and SVGAGI. V shed 8 bases and J shed 0 bases, with 8 bases lying between them. The CDR3 is 14 amino acids. Written as DNA, the CDR3 is TGTGCCAGCGGAACGAGCTCTGGGGCCAACGTCCTGACTTTC. Protein sequence: CASGTSSGANVLTF.

This chain joins TRBV5-6 and TRBJ1-1, with 7 positions matching TRBD1. The CDR3 is made up of 13 amino acids. Trimming at V came to 4 bases and at J to 7 bases, leaving 7 bases not matched to a gene. The V gene's germline CDR1 is SGHDT and CDR2 YYEEEE. CDR3 in amino acids: CASSNRDSYEAFF. The DNA for the CDR3 is TGTGCCAGCAGCAATAGGGACAGTTATGAAGCTTTCTTT.

V and J are TRBV2 and TRBJ2-3; D remains ambiguous. V dropped 4 bases and J dropped 1 base, with 6 bases sitting between them. The germline V gene encodes CDR1 SNHLY and CDR2 FYNNEI. The CDR3 runs to 13 residues. This chain's CDR3 is CASSVVGTDTQYF. DNA for the CDR3: TGTGCCAGCAGTGTGGTCGGCACAGATACGCAGTATTTT.

The J gene is TRBJ1-5, the V gene TRBV3-1 (or the pseudogene TRBV3-2); 7 bases fit TRBD1. Per the germline V gene, CDR1 is LGHDT and CDR2 is YNNKEL (reference sequence). V shed 1 base and J 10 bases; nucleotides not matched to a gene: 10. This CDR3 has 15 residues. CDR3 coding DNA: TGTGCCAGCAGCCAAGCCATCACGACAGGGCAACCCCAGCATTTT. Residues: CASSQAITTGQPQHF.

The chain has TRBV5-5 and TRBJ1-1, with D possibly being TRBD1 (6 bases). V lost 0 bases and J 6 bases, leaving 15 bases between the germline ends. This CDR3 has 15 amino acids. Germline V CDR1 and CDR2: SGHKS, YYEKEE (reference sequence). CDR3: CASSLEVTRGAEAFF. Written as DNA, the CDR3 is TGTGCCAGCAGCTTGGAGGTCACCAGGGGTGCTGAAGCTTTCTTT.

This rearrangement joins TRBV27 to TRBJ1-1; D ambiguous. The ends were cut back, 3 bases at V and 1 base at J, with 12 bases in the middle. The CDR3 runs to 15 residues. The germline V gene encodes CDR1 MNHEY and CDR2 SMNVEV (reference sequence). The CDR3 sequence is CASSFTPNKNTEAFF. CDR3 nucleotides: TGTGCCAGCAGTTTCACCCCGAACAAGAACACTGAAGCTTTCTTT.

The rearrangement links TRBV9 to TRBJ1-5, with TRBD1 identical over 9 bases. V lost 0 bases and J lost 2; bases outside the gene matches: 0. CDR1 is SGDLS and CDR2 is YYNGEE in the germline V gene. This CDR3 region has 15 residues. CDR3 amino acids: CASSVGTGGNQPQHF. DNA for the CDR3: TGTGCCAGCAGCGTAGGGACAGGGGGCAATCAGCCCCAGCATTTT.

This sequence joins TRBV30 and TRBJ2-5; 13 positions agree with TRBD2. V was pared by 0 bases and J by 4 bases, with 2 bases of the junction left unmatched. The CDR3 extends over 15 amino acids. Per germline, CDR1 GTSNPN and CDR2 SVGIG (reference sequence). CDR3 coding DNA: TGTGCCTGGAGTGTACGACTAGCGGGGGGAGAGACCCAGTACTTC. It translates to CAWSVRLAGGETQYF.

The chain links TRBV11-3 to TRBJ1-1, with D uncertain. Germline values: CDR1 SGHNT, CDR2 YENEEA. The CDR3 has 14 residues. The V end lost 1 base, the J end lost 0 bases, and 6 bases lay between the germline ends. CDR3 bases: TGTGCCAGCAGCTTAGGCCGGGTGAACACTGAAGCTTTCTTT. Its translation: CASSLGRVNTEAFF.

J is TRBJ2-2 and V is TRBV18; D possibly corresponds to TRBD1 (6 bases). V lost 6 bases, J lost 5 bases, and 10 bases lay in between. Germline assignment: CDR1 KGHSH and CDR2 LQKENI. The CDR3 has 13 amino acids. In DNA, the CDR3 is TGTGCCAGCTCTCAAGGACAGACCGGGGAGCTGTTTTTT. This gives the protein CASSQGQTGELFF. Supplemented by reference TRBV18 and TRBJ2-2, the full variable domain reads NAGVMQNPRHLVRRRGQEARLRCSPMKGHSHVYWYRQLPEEGLKFMVYLQKENIIDESGMPKERFSAEFPKEGPSILRIQQVVRGDSAAYFCASSQGQTGELFFGEGSRLTVL.

The chain carries TRBV12-3 or TRBV12-4 and TRBJ1-1; tentatively, D is TRBD1 (6 bases). This CDR3 region has 11 residues. V was trimmed by 6 bases and J by 8 bases, leaving 10 bases between them. The CDR3 region is CASSRTGEAFF. CDR3 coding DNA: TGTGCCAGCAGCCGCACAGGGGAAGCTTTCTTT.

The chain uses TRBV7-2 and TRBJ2-3; D unclear. This CDR3 has 15 amino acids. V was shortened by 5 bases and J by 2 bases, with 14 bases between the two germline ends. Germline V lookup: CDR1 SGHTA, CDR2 FQGNSA. CDR3 nucleotide sequence: TGTGCCAGCAGCCCCGGGTCCCCACACACAGATACGCAGTATTTT. Amino acids: CASSPGSPHTDTQYF.

The chain recombines TRBV12-5 with TRBJ1-6; TRBD1 matches at 11 bases. Per germline, CDR1 LGHNT and CDR2 FRNRAP. This CDR3 has 18 amino acids. V lost 2 bases and J lost 10; bases outside the gene matches: 13. Here the CDR3 DNA reads TGTGCTAGTGGTTTGCTCTTCCTTCCGGGACAGGGGGGCTCACCCCTCCACTTT. As protein: CASGLLFLPGQGGSPLHF.